What follows are 25 T cell receptor beta chains derived from one specimen sequenced in a study of blood T cells in healthy people across ages. Next came a second PCR, run for about 7 to 12 cycles, which used a sample-barcoded 5' primer along with a J-beta primer mix. MiXCR was run by TCRdb on the 5' RACE reads, yielding one entry per CDR3 protein. The data contain approximately 1,000,000 distinct CDR3 sequences, 35% to 45% of them singletons. Sequences were obtained from blood. Receptor source: a man in his late teens or twenties in good health.

V usage is TRBV29-1 and J usage is TRBJ1-2; 8 nucleotides match TRBD1. With V trimmed by 0 bases and J by 8 bases, 8 bases remained unmatched. CDR3 length: 14 amino acids. Germline V lookup: CDR1 SQVTM, CDR2 ANQGSEA. The CDR3, as DNA: TGCAGCGTTGAAGACGCAGGGGGCTTCGGGGGCTACACCTTC. It encodes CSVEDAGGFGGYTF. Supplemented by reference TRBV29-1 and TRBJ1-2, the full variable domain reads SAVISQKPSRDICQRGTSLTIQCQVDSQVTMMFWYRQQPGQSLTLIATANQGSEATYESGFVIDKFPISRPNLTFSTLTVSNMSPEDSSIYLCSVEDAGGFGGYTFGSGTRLTVV.

The CDR3 bases are TGTGCCAGCAGTCTCTCCGGGACAGGGTCACCCTACGAGCAGTACTTC. This encodes CASSLSGTGSPYEQYF. This chain uses TRBV6-2 or TRBV6-3 with TRBJ2-7, with TRBD1 matching over 9 bases. Germline V CDR1 and CDR2: MNHEY, SVGEGT. V was pared by 5 bases and J by 2 bases, with 10 bases of the junction left unmatched. The CDR3 runs 16 residues.

This clonotype was recorded a few times. In DNA, the CDR3 is TGTGCCAGCAGCCGTTCCGCCTCGGGGTCTTGGGGCTACACCTTC. This codes for CASSRSASGSWGYTF. The chain joins TRBV4-2 to TRBJ1-2, with no clear D. CDR3 length equals 15 residues. V dropped 4 bases and J dropped 8 bases, with 20 bases sitting between them. The germline V gene has CDR1 LGHNA and CDR2 YNFKEQ.

This clonotype was picked up many times. The rearrangement joins TRBV20-1 to TRBJ2-4; no clear D gene. This CDR3 spans 14 amino acids. V was trimmed by 1 base and J by 4 bases, leaving 11 bases between them. Germline-derived CDR1 and CDR2 are DFQATT and SNEGSKA (reference sequence). CDR3 sequence: CSARGGNRKNIQYF. DNA of the CDR3: TGCAGTGCTAGAGGGGGTAATCGTAAAAACATTCAGTACTTC.

There are many counts of this clonotype. The CDR3 DNA reads TGCGCCAGCAGCCCCACGAACGTGGCAGATACGCAGTATTTT. This codes for CASSPTNVADTQYF. The chain uses TRBV4-3 and TRBJ2-3; no reliable D call. The V end lost 4 bases, the J end lost 4 bases, and 12 bases lay between the germline ends. Per the germline V gene, CDR1 is LGHNA and CDR2 is YSLEER. The CDR3 sequence is 14 residues long.

This clonotype was detected only a few times. The rearrangement joins TRBV3-1 to TRBJ2-1; 8 nucleotides agree with TRBD1. With V trimmed by 3 bases and J by 8 bases, 9 bases remained unmatched. Germline CDR1 LGHDT, CDR2 YNNKEL (reference sequence). The CDR3 consists of 15 residues. CDR3 protein: CASSQDRVGFDEQFF. The CDR3 nucleotides are TGTGCCAGCAGCCAGGACAGGGTCGGGTTCGATGAGCAGTTCTTC.

This chain links TRBV6-6 with TRBJ1-1, with D maybe TRBD1 (5 bases). Germline V gene lookup returns CDR1 MNHNY and CDR2 SVGAGI (reference sequence). The V gene lost 2 bases and the J gene lost 3 bases, with 10 bases spanning the gap. This CDR3 contains 14 residues. The CDR3 nucleotides are TGTGCCAGCAGTTACGTCGGGGGGGACACTGAAGCTTTCTTT. Amino acid sequence: CASSYVGGDTEAFF.

About this clonotype: A junction boundary mismatches the germline segment, possibly from a read error. V and J are TRBV7-9 and TRBJ1-2; 8 positions agree with TRBD1. The CDR3 is 16 residues long. Germline lookup yields CDR1 SEHNR and CDR2 FQNEAQ (reference sequence). For the CDR3, the DNA is TGTGCCAGCAGTCTGCCCCGGACAGGGAGCAACTATGACTACACCTTC. This encodes CASSLPRTGSNYDYTF.

This clonotype came up a few times. The chain joins TRBV6-2 or TRBV6-3 to TRBJ2-1, with D uncertain. The J call is uncertain, as TRBJ2-7 better fits the DNA end. Germline values: CDR1 MNHEY, CDR2 SVGEGT. There are 12 residues in the CDR3. The CDR3 DNA reads as TGTGCCAGCAGCTCGACCTACAATGAGCAGTACTTC. Translation: CASSSTYNEQYF.

This clonotype was detected only a few times. CDR3 region: CSAREGLAVQETQYF. The DNA for the CDR3 is TGCAGTGCTAGAGAGGGACTAGCGGTACAAGAGACCCAGTACTTC. This chain joins TRBV20-1 and TRBJ2-5; 11 positions match TRBD2. The V and J ends lost 0 bases and 2 bases, in that order; junction bases with no gene match: 2. CDR1 is DFQATT, CDR2 SNEGSKA, per germline (reference sequence). The CDR3 loop spans 15 amino acids.

The chain is built from TRBV12-3 or TRBV12-4 and TRBJ2-7; 7 bases align to TRBD1. V lost 7 bases and J lost 7; bases outside the gene matches: 13. The CDR3 contains 14 residues. CDR3 coding DNA: TGTGCCAGCAACGGACAGGCCATATACAATGAGCAGTACTTC. This codes for CASNGQAIYNEQYF.

This clonotype was counted between two and nine times. The V gene is TRBV20-1, the J gene TRBJ2-3; tentatively, D is TRBD2 (6 bases). V was shortened by 3 bases and J by 2 bases, with 9 bases between the two germline ends. This CDR3 spans 13 amino acids. Per germline, CDR1 DFQATT and CDR2 SNEGSKA (reference sequence). In DNA, the CDR3 is TGCAGTGCTAGTCGCGGGGTCACAGATACGCAGTATTTT. Amino acid sequence: CSASRGVTDTQYF.

This clonotype was detected a few times. CDR3 protein: CATSRDLTDREQFF. The CDR3 coding sequence is TGTGCCACCAGCAGAGATCTGACTGACCGTGAGCAGTTCTTC. The chain joins TRBV15 to TRBJ2-1, with D uncertain. V was shortened by 0 bases and J by 9 bases, with 12 bases between the two germline ends. The CDR3 is 14 residues long. Germline V gene sequence: CDR1 LNHNV, CDR2 YYDKDF (reference sequence).

The chain is built from TRBV7-2 and TRBJ2-5; 7 positions agree with TRBD2. There are 15 residues in the CDR3. V lost 0 bases, J lost 7 bases, and 8 bases stayed unmatched. CDR1 is SGHTA and CDR2 is FQGNSA in the germline V gene. Here the CDR3 DNA reads TGTGCCAGCAGCTTAGCCGGGACTACGAAAGGGACCCAGTACTTC. Translated: CASSLAGTTKGTQYF. Variable domain in full (rest from reference TRBV7-2 and TRBJ2-5): GAGVSQSPSNKVTEKGKDVELRCDPISGHTALYWYRQSLGQGLEFLIYFQGNSAPDKSGLPSDRFSAERTGGSVSTLTIQRTQQEDSAVYLCASSLAGTTKGTQYFGPGTRLLVL.

This clonotype appeared a few times. The CDR3 is CASSYESGQRDGYTF. The DNA of the CDR3 is TGTGCCAGCAGCTATGAATCGGGGCAAAGGGATGGCTACACCTTC. The chain uses TRBV7-2 and TRBJ1-2; TRBD1 is a possible D gene (5 bases). CDR1 and CDR2 from the germline V gene are SGHTA and FQGNSA. V was pared by 4 bases and J by 6 bases, with 18 bases between. This CDR3 spans 15 amino acids.

The chain combines TRBV4-3 with TRBJ2-3, with 7 bases fitting TRBD1. This CDR3 is built from 16 residues. V gave up 1 base and J gave up 2 bases; unmatched junction bases: 6. Germline V gene lookup returns CDR1 LGHNA and CDR2 YSLEER. CDR3 sequence (DNA): TGCGCCAGCAGCCAAGGGCCAGGGGGAAACACAGATACGCAGTATTTT. This codes for CASSQGPGGNTDTQYF.

This clonotype was seen more than once but under ten times. This chain joins TRBV20-1 and TRBJ1-5; 7 bases line up with TRBD1. CDR1 and CDR2 from the germline V gene are DFQATT and SNEGSKA (reference sequence). This CDR3 region has 13 residues. The DNA for the CDR3 is TGCAGCGCATTAGACAGGGAGAATCAGCCCCAGCATTTT. Translation: CSALDRENQPQHF.

The table lists this clonotype with a count of one. The chain recombines TRBV7-9 with TRBJ1-1, with D maybe TRBD1 (6 bases). This CDR3 contains 14 residues. CDR1 is SEHNR and CDR2 is FQNEAQ in the germline V gene (reference sequence). V dropped 5 bases and J dropped 6 bases, with 16 bases sitting between them. DNA for the CDR3: TGTGCCAGCAGCCCTCCGGACAGTAGCTCTGAAGCTTTCTTT. It is translated as CASSPPDSSSEAFF.

The V and J genes are TRBV28 and TRBJ1-2; D not resolved. This CDR3 has 14 amino acids. Germline CDR1 and CDR2: MDHEN and SYDVKM. V lost 6 bases to trimming and J lost 3 bases, with 14 bases between them. CDR3 DNA: TGTGCCAGCAGCCTGTGGGAGTCTGACTATGGCTACACCTTC. Its translation: CASSLWESDYGYTF.

The V call is TRBV20-1, the J call TRBJ2-4; D unclear. V was trimmed by 0 bases and J by 8 bases, leaving 14 bases between them. Germline V gene sequence: CDR1 DFQATT, CDR2 SNEGSKA (reference sequence). The CDR3 is 14 residues long. CDR3 protein: CSARDLADLHIQYF. DNA for the CDR3: TGCAGTGCTAGAGATCTGGCAGATCTTCACATTCAGTACTTC.

V gene TRBV19 combines with J gene TRBJ2-2, with D tentatively TRBD2 (5 bases). CDR3 length: 14 amino acids. Trimming stripped 6 bases from V and 0 bases from J, with 8 bases between. CDR1 and CDR2 from the germline V gene are LNHDA and SQIVND (reference sequence). DNA of the CDR3: TGTGCCAGTAGCGAGGGATCGAACACCGGGGAGCTGTTTTTT. Translation gives CASSEGSNTGELFF.

J is TRBJ2-5 and V is TRBV6-1; D may be TRBD1 (5 bases). Trimming shortened V by 2 bases and J by 0 bases, and 10 bases separated the two germline ends. The CDR3 is 15 residues long. Germline CDR1 is MNHNS and CDR2 is SASEGT. CDR3 residues: CASSELRQYQETQYF. The CDR3 DNA reads TGTGCCAGCAGTGAATTAAGACAGTACCAAGAGACCCAGTACTTC.

The rearrangement uses TRBV20-1 and TRBJ1-6; D gene unclear. Looked up from germline, CDR1 is DFQATT and CDR2 is SNEGSKA (reference sequence). The CDR3 sequence is 16 residues long. Trimming took off 0 bases at V and 5 bases at J, with 14 bases between the two ends. The CDR3 DNA follows: TGCAGTGCTAGAGAGCGCGGCGGGGTTAATAATTCACCCCTCCACTTT. Protein product: CSARERGGVNNSPLHF.

This clonotype was picked up a small number of times. The chain joins TRBV7-3 to TRBJ2-3; 15 bases are a match to TRBD2. CDR1 is SGHTA and CDR2 is FQGTGA in the germline V gene. Trimming at V came to 2 bases and at J to 5 bases, leaving 5 bases not matched to a gene. The length of the CDR3 is 17 residues. Here the CDR3 DNA reads TGTGCCAGCAGCTTATACGCGGGACTAGCGGGGGGAGATACGCAGTATTTT. Its translation: CASSLYAGLAGGDTQYF. Based on the CDR3 plus reference TRBV7-3 and TRBJ2-3, the full variable domain is GAGVSQTPSNKVTEKGKYVELRCDPISGHTALYWYRQSLGQGPEFLIYFQGTGAADDSGLPNDRFFAVRPEGSVSTLKIQRTERGDSAVYLCASSLYAGLAGGDTQYFGPGTRLTVL.

The chain combines TRBV7-3 with TRBJ2-1; 7 bases are shared with TRBD2. The CDR3 totals 16 residues. The germline V gene encodes CDR1 SGHTA and CDR2 FQGTGA. V shed 1 base, J shed 4 bases, and the junction held 7 bases outside the gene matches. CDR3 sequence reads: CASSLMSGLLYNEQFF. CDR3 nucleotides: TGTGCCAGCAGCTTAATGTCGGGACTATTGTACAATGAGCAGTTCTTC.